This paragraph covers one TCR beta chain sequence. Its antigen remains unidentified. Version v3.0 of the immunoSEQ assay ran at survey level. Libraries were prepared by immunoSEQ multiplex PCR; TCRdb keeps only in-frame clonotypes and omits some of them. The table records about 28,000 clones, roughly 90% of them present only once. This sample stems from a study of long-term antiretroviral therapy in people with HIV. Overall study: Specimens dating back about a decade before the 2015 immediate-ART recommendation are the oldest included.

Study-wide results and limits: Once patients were on ART, diversity went higher but still fell short of transplant donor controls. Dominance of pre-ART expanded clones persisted, fluctuating and often declining after ART. Blood dates from the mid-2000s to the late 2010s, possibly under older ART regimens.

The CDR3 extends over 14 amino acids. Germline assignment: CDR1 MNHEY and CDR2 SVGAGI. V lost 2 bases and J lost 4; bases outside the gene matches: 5. The chain joins TRBV6-5 to TRBJ2-7; 7 bases fit TRBD2. This clonotype originated in a young woman with HIV. The starting material was unsorted PBMCs, obtained 0.5 years after starting antiretroviral therapy. The CDR3 DNA is TGTGCCAGCAGTTACGCGGCGGGAGCGTACGAGCAGTACTTC. It is translated as CASSYAAGAYEQYF.